This T cell receptor beta chain came from a study of blood T cell repertoires in COVID-19 (TCRdb year 2020). About the investigation overall: Collaborator samples came from the United States, Italy and Spain and covered acute and convalescent phases of COVID-19. The material from the prospective study consisted of cDNA or gDNA derived from T cells, B-cell-depleted T cells, or PBMCs. Subjects who had been exposed to COVID-19, were actively infected with it, or had recovered from it provided the deeply sampled blood TCRbeta repertoires that made up the dataset. The repertoires were released in a freely available public database intended as a resource for research on the immune response to SARS-CoV-2. Samples came from the ongoing ImmuneRACE study (first 160 participants) plus 1,254 subjects from 6 global collaborators. A de-identified subject ID, COVID-19 status, age in years and sex were almost always included in the sample metadata. HLA class I and class II types, where available, came from metadata supplied by the sample provider rather than from assay-based typing.

The full study reports these points: The amount of clinical and demographic metadata varied by source and participant and was provided uncurated.

CDR1 and CDR2, per the germline V gene, are MGHRA and YSYEKL. Inclusive of the bounding cysteine and phenylalanine, the CDR3 is 13 residues long. Of the read, only the CDR3 DNA is kept; its 39 bases are in frame from base 1. The germline V and J ends show losses of 5 bases and 3 bases respectively, and no gene match explains 3 bases of the junction. The immunoSEQ Assay, a bias-controlled multiplex PCR, was used to amplify TCRbeta CDR3 regions from genomic DNA. The authors' analysis ran thus. The number of nucleated cells in each sample was estimated from the amplification of reference gene primers within the assay. Sequence reads were collapsed and filtered to measure the absolute abundance of every unique TCRbeta CDR3 rearrangement. For each sample, productive Simpson clonality was calculated by taking the square root of Simpson's diversity index across productive rearrangements. Not all clones reach the TCRdb copy of this immuneACCESS table, which keeps in-frame sequences only. Checked studies attribute under half of the gap to unresolved V genes and leave the rest unexplained. Clone size and the V and J calls come from that table; the DNA yielded D and trimming. The sample table records around 300,000 clones; 70% to 90% of these occur just once. The ten largest clones represent 3% to 4.5% of the sample.

Whole blood was collected in K2EDTA tubes by collaborating institutions according to the institutions' own protocols. For TCRbeta analysis, collaborators shipped samples as frozen whole blood, isolated PBMCs, or DNA extracted from either of those sample types. On this clone: It has no known antigen specificity. No per-base quality is available; no much larger clone lies one base away.

What was sequenced was peripheral blood. The rearranged chain carries TRBV4-1 and TRBJ1-1; the central 7 bases match TRBD1. The receptor was derived from a woman aged 40-49 years with acute or convalescent COVID-19. The CDR3 reads as follows: CASSSGGYTEAFF. The bases read TGCGCCAGCAGCTCAGGGGGGTACACTGAAGCTTTCTTT.